The T cell receptor (beta chain) described here comes from a study of CD8+ T cells in alopecia areata. At the level of the study: Tofacitinib was given for 6 to 18 months, then stopped for 6 months.

The sequencing template was cDNA reverse transcribed from extracted RNA. Profiled with immunoSEQ multiplex PCR; TCRdb holds only in-frame clones, not every one. The sample holds 100,000 to 150,000 clones, around 49% seen once. Germline values: CDR1 MGHRA, CDR2 YSYEKL. Trimming took off 5 bases at V and 1 base at J, with 5 bases between the two ends. The CDR3 contains 13 residues. Study-level findings and limits: Normal skin's resident alphabeta T cells are also sequenced in scalp samples.

As regards this clone: Its antigen remains unknown.

The TCR was taken from a human donor with alopecia areata. The chain links TRBV4-1 to TRBJ2-2; D remains ambiguous. Sequencing used CD8+ T cells sorted from blood, obtained at week 0. The CDR3 sequence is CASSDKNTGELFF. As DNA, the CDR3 is TGCGCCAGCAGCGACAAGAACACCGGGGAGCTGTTTTTT.